This T cell receptor (beta chain) came from a study of blood T cell repertoires in COVID-19. Study information: T cells, B-cell-depleted T cells, or PBMCs supplied cDNA or gDNA.

The CDR3 runs 13 residues. With 4 bases removed from V and 4 bases from J, the gap between germline ends came to 11 bases. Germline loops: CDR1 GTSNPN, CDR2 SVGIG (reference sequence). In the source study's methods: Counts of nucleated cells, estimated from reference gene primer amplification, were obtained. Profiled with immunoSEQ multiplex PCR; TCRdb holds only in-frame clones, not every one. V and J calls and clone size are copied from that table; D and trimming were computed from the DNA. The sample includes 270,000 or so clones, 84% of them seen just once. Which cohort a participant joined came from the clinical history participants gave. Donors in Cohort 3 who had recovered were those with two negative PCRs, healthcare professional clearance, or resolution of their symptoms.

The receptor's source is a man in his fifties or sixties who had recovered from COVID-19. J is TRBJ1-5 and V is TRBV30; D ambiguous. The sample was PBMCs or T cells enriched from blood (not recorded which). DNA of the CDR3: TGTGCCTGGAACTATGAGGTGAATCAGCCCCAGCATTTT. Translated, it gives CAWNYEVNQPQHF. Full variable domain (outside the CDR3, taken from reference TRBV30 and TRBJ1-5): SQTIHQWPATLVQPVGSPLSLECTVEGTSNPNLYWYRQAAGRGLQLLFYSVGIGQISSEVPQNLSASRPQDRQFILSSKKLLLSDSGFYLCAWNYEVNQPQHFGDGTRLSIL.